This T cell receptor (beta chain) was recovered during a study of response to subunit inactivated influenza vaccine. Study observations and caveats: There was a suggestion from the authors that each seasonal influenza vaccination recruits few new T cells.

TCRdb fed the RT-PCR reads into MiXCR, producing one record per CDR3 protein. The data show just over 300,000 distinct CDR3 sequences, around 20% seen once. V was shortened by 3 bases and J by 4 bases, with 9 bases between the two germline ends. The CDR3 is made up of 13 amino acids. In this sample, this clonotype turned up many times. Its specificity is not known. The clonotype originates from a man between 50 and 75 years old who received an inactivated influenza vaccine. The chain employs TRBV12-3 or TRBV12-4 and TRBJ1-1; D is uncertain. Sequencing was performed on PBMCs from blood, taken about 19 months after vaccination. CDR3 in DNA: TGTGCCAGCAGTTTTTCCCGGGGCACTGAAGCTTTCTTT. Translating it yields CASSFSRGTEAFF.